This TCR beta chain was recovered during a study of T cell repertoires in cytomegalovirus infection. Looking at the study overall: Public TCR beta signatures indicated both CMV infection and matching HLA type. Overall study results and limits: Dominant in the ex vivo response were TCR beta clonotypes restricted by HLA-C and specific for CMV.

TCRdb re-called the reads through MiXCR, storing one row per CDR3 protein. This sample has about 320,000 distinct CDR3 sequences; 9% to 9.5% occur once, and the top ten carry 3.5% to 4.5%. This clonotype has ten or more counts. The antigen is undetermined. Germline-derived CDR1 and CDR2 are SGHTA and FQGNSA. Trimming removed 5 bases at V and 4 bases at J, with 14 bases between. This CDR3 is built from 14 residues. This TCR derives from a human donor in good health (CMV status not recorded). Some clones in this sample may be carry-over from other donors' samples. This chain joins TRBV7-2 and TRBJ1-2; D is undetermined. The sequenced material came from PBMCs. CDR3 amino acids: CASSPSARSYGYTF. CDR3 DNA: TGTGCCAGCAGCCCCTCGGCCAGGAGCTATGGCTACACCTTC.